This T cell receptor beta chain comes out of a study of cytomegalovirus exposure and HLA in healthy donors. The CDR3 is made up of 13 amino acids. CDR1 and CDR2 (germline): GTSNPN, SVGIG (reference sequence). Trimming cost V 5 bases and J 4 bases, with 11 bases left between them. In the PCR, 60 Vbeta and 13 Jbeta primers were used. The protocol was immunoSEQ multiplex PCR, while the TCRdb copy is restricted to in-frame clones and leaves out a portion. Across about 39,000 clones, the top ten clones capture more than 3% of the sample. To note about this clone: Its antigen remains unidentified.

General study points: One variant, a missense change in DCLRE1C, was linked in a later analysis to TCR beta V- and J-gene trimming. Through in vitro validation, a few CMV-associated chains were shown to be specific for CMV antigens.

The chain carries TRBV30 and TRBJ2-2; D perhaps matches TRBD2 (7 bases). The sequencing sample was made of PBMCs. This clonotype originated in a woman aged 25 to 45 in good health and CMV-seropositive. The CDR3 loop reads CAWGGGGTGELFF. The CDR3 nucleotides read TGTGCCTGGGGGGGCGGGGGCACCGGGGAGCTGTTTTTT.